This passage covers 20 T cell receptor beta chains from one sample sequenced in a study of blood T cell repertoires in COVID-19. Only in-frame clones appear in the TCRdb table, and some are missing; sequencing was by immunoSEQ multiplex PCR. The data show 150,000 to 200,000 clones, with 70% to 90% seen just once and about 4.7% held by the top ten. The specimen sequenced was peripheral blood. These receptors all come from a human donor in a cohort sampled during active COVID-19.

The chain couples TRBV29-1 to TRBJ2-7; 9 positions match TRBD2. Germline CDR1 reads SQVTM; CDR2 reads ANQGSEA. The length of the CDR3 is 14 residues. J gave up 3 bases and V 6 bases, and 9 bases lay outside the gene matches. The CDR3 bases are TGCAGCGTGGTTAGCGGGGGACTAATCTACGAGCAGTACTTC. Its translation is CSVVSGGLIYEQYF.

The rearrangement uses TRBV28 and TRBJ1-4; TRBD1 matches at 8 bases. Germline assignment: CDR1 MDHEN and CDR2 SYDVKM. The CDR3 consists of 14 residues. V was pared by 6 bases and J by 3 bases, with 3 bases of the junction left unmatched. The CDR3 sequence is CASSLQGANEKLFF. The CDR3 DNA reads as TGTGCCAGCAGCCTACAGGGGGCTAATGAAAAACTGTTTTTT. The whole variable domain, filled in from reference TRBV28 and TRBJ1-4, reads DVKVTQSSRYLVKRTGEKVFLECVQDMDHENMFWYRQDPGLGLRLIYFSYDVKMKEKGDIPEGYSVSREKKERFSLILESASTNQTSMYLCASSLQGANEKLFFGSGTQLSVL.

The chain carries TRBV27 and TRBJ2-7, with 7 nucleotides matching TRBD1. The junction had 6 bases not matched to a gene; V was cut back by 3 bases and J by 7 bases. Germline V gene lookup returns CDR1 MNHEY and CDR2 SMNVEV (reference sequence). The CDR3 length is 13 residues. The CDR3: CASSFNRGQEQYF. The CDR3, as DNA: TGTGCCAGCAGTTTTAACAGGGGTCAGGAGCAGTACTTC.

The chain carries TRBV9 and TRBJ2-3, with 8 nucleotides matching TRBD1. With 4 bases clipped from V and 9 bases from J, the junction kept 13 bases outside the gene matches. The CDR3 consists of 15 residues. Looked up from germline, CDR1 is SGDLS and CDR2 is YYNGEE. CDR3 sequence: CASSSGDRSFITQYF. The CDR3 nucleotides are TGTGCCAGCAGCAGTGGGGACAGGTCATTTATCACGCAGTATTTT.

This chain uses TRBV5-1 with TRBJ1-4; D remains unclear. Germline values: CDR1 SGHRS, CDR2 YFSETQ. Between the trimmed V and J ends, which lost 1 base and 8 bases, there was a span of 9 bases. This CDR3 is 13 amino acids long. The CDR3 DNA sequence: TGCGCCAGCAGCTTGAGAGCGGGGGAAAAACTGTTTTTT. It codes for CASSLRAGEKLFF.

The chain couples TRBV4-1 to TRBJ2-3; 7 nucleotides match TRBD1. The trim removed 4 bases at V and 6 bases at J, leaving 4 bases unmatched. Germline V gene data show CDR1 as MGHRA and CDR2 as YSYEKL. This CDR3 contains 13 residues. CDR3: CASSPIQGDTQYF. The CDR3, as DNA: TGCGCCAGCAGCCCCATACAGGGGGATACGCAGTATTTT.

V is TRBV6-6 and J is TRBJ1-3; TRBD1 aligns across 9 bases. With 5 bases clipped from V and 2 bases from J, the junction kept 4 bases outside the gene matches. CDR1 MNHNY and CDR2 SVGAGI come from the germline V gene (reference sequence). The CDR3 is made up of 15 amino acids. The CDR3 spells CASSVTGGAGNTIYF. CDR3 sequence (DNA): TGTGCCAGCAGTGTGACAGGGGGTGCTGGAAACACCATATATTTT.

The chain couples TRBV6-2 or TRBV6-3 to TRBJ2-1; TRBD1 is a possible D gene (6 bases). Per the germline V gene, CDR1 is MNHEY and CDR2 is SVGEGT. The V end was cut by 4 bases, the J end by 4 bases, with 14 bases between. The CDR3 runs to 15 residues. The CDR3 here is CASSSFGGTYNEQFF. CDR3 bases: TGTGCCAGCAGTTCATTTGGGGGCACATACAATGAGCAGTTCTTC.

This rearrangement joins TRBV30 to TRBJ2-5; D might be TRBD1 (7 bases). The CDR3 sequence is 14 residues long. Germline V gene lookup returns CDR1 GTSNPN and CDR2 SVGIG (reference sequence). V was shortened by 1 base and J by 2 bases, with 11 bases between the two germline ends. CDR3 residues: CAWSGAGQQETQYF. In nucleotides, the CDR3 is TGTGCCTGGAGTGGGGCGGGACAGCAAGAGACCCAGTACTTC.

Only one count was recorded for this clone. The rearrangement links TRBV6-6 to TRBJ2-2; D is unresolved. The CDR3 contains 13 residues. Germline CDR1 and CDR2: MNHNY and SVGAGI (reference sequence). V was cut by 8 bases and J by 4 bases, with 11 bases left in between. Here the CDR3 reads CASLPRSTGELFF. CDR3 bases: TGTGCCAGCCTCCCCCGGAGCACCGGGGAGCTGTTTTTT.

The V call is TRBV6-6, the J call TRBJ1-3; 9 bases agree with TRBD1. Trimming cost V 5 bases and J 4 bases; bases outside gene matches: 12. Germline loops: CDR1 MNHNY, CDR2 SVGAGI (reference sequence). This CDR3 has 17 amino acids. CDR3 loop: CASSLTTNRGLGNTIYF. CDR3 DNA: TGTGCCAGCAGTCTTACCACGAACAGGGGGCTCGGAAACACCATATATTTT.

The V gene is TRBV3-1 (or the pseudogene TRBV3-2), the J gene TRBJ1-3; tentative D call: TRBD1 (6 bases). The ends were cut back, 4 bases at V and 4 bases at J, with 14 bases in the middle. Germline V gene data show CDR1 as LGHDT and CDR2 as YNNKEL (reference sequence). The CDR3 is 15 residues long. The CDR3: CASSLPRGTGNTIYF. The CDR3 DNA reads TGTGCCAGCAGCCTTCCCAGGGGAACCGGAAACACCATATATTTT.

In this sample, this clone turned up once. CDR3: CASSSSGREVSSNEKLFF. CDR3 coding DNA: TGTGCCAGCAGCTCAAGTGGCAGGGAGGTATCGTCGAATGAAAAACTGTTTTTT. This chain uses TRBV7-8 with TRBJ1-4, with D perhaps TRBD1 (5 bases). This CDR3 contains 18 residues. Per the germline V gene, CDR1 is SGHVS and CDR2 is FQNEAQ. Trimming took 4 bases from V and 5 from J, leaving 23 bases between them.

This clone was counted once. The V gene is TRBV12-3 or TRBV12-4, the J gene TRBJ1-4; D gene ambiguous. V was trimmed by 6 bases and J by 6 bases, leaving 8 bases between them. The CDR3 runs 12 residues. Here the CDR3 reads CASSIHHEKLFF. The CDR3 DNA follows: TGTGCCAGCAGCATACACCATGAAAAACTGTTTTTT.

The V and J genes are TRBV4-3 and TRBJ2-7, with TRBD1 as a possible D gene (5 bases). The V gene's germline CDR1 is LGHNA and CDR2 YSLEER. This CDR3 region has 14 residues. Trimming stripped 0 bases from V and 3 bases from J, with 9 bases between. The CDR3 loop is CASSQDLRGYEQYF. The DNA for the CDR3 is TGCGCCAGCAGCCAAGATCTTAGGGGCTACGAGCAGTACTTC.

The rearrangement joins TRBV7-6 to TRBJ1-1, with D tentatively TRBD1 (5 bases). Germline lookup yields CDR1 SGHVS and CDR2 FNYEAQ. The V and J ends lost 5 bases and 0 bases respectively, with 13 bases between them. The CDR3 length is 15 residues. DNA for the CDR3: TGTGCCAGCAGCCCTTCTCAGGGAATGAACACTGAAGCTTTCTTT. This gives the protein CASSPSQGMNTEAFF.

This clone appeared once. This rearrangement joins TRBV7-9 to TRBJ1-1; no clear D. The CDR3 consists of 13 residues. Deletions cut 5 bases from V and 1 base from J, with 8 bases between. Looked up from germline, CDR1 is SEHNR and CDR2 is FQNEAQ (reference sequence). In DNA, the CDR3 is TGTGCCAGCAGCCTCCTAGAGAACACTGAAGCTTTCTTT. Encoded protein: CASSLLENTEAFF.

This clone was seen once. The rearrangement uses TRBV15 and TRBJ1-3; D might be TRBD1 (5 bases). V was clipped by 1 base and J by 4 bases, with 14 bases between them. This CDR3 region has 16 residues. The germline V gene encodes CDR1 LNHNV and CDR2 YYDKDF (reference sequence). The CDR3 DNA reads as TGTGCCACCAGCAGAGGTGGGGGGAGTCACGGAAACACCATATATTTT. Protein sequence: CATSRGGGSHGNTIYF.

The chain has TRBV6-6 and TRBJ2-7; D might be TRBD1 (5 bases). The CDR3 length is 13 residues. Germline V gene lookup returns CDR1 MNHNY and CDR2 SVGAGI (reference sequence). The germline V and J ends were trimmed by 4 bases and 2 bases, with 9 bases remaining between them. The CDR3: CASSWAGTYEQYF. The CDR3 DNA reads as TGTGCCAGCAGTTGGGCAGGGACCTACGAGCAGTACTTC.

The gene calls are TRBV30 and TRBJ1-1, with D maybe TRBD1 (5 bases). Trimming shortened V by 3 bases and J by 0 bases, and 8 bases separated the two germline ends. The CDR3 loop spans 13 amino acids. Germline values: CDR1 GTSNPN, CDR2 SVGIG (reference sequence). The CDR3 reads CAWRRQMNTEAFF. DNA for the CDR3: TGTGCCTGGAGAAGACAGATGAACACTGAAGCTTTCTTT. Using reference TRBV30 and TRBJ1-1 for the parts outside the CDR3, the full variable domain is SQTIHQWPATLVQPVGSPLSLECTVEGTSNPNLYWYRQAAGRGLQLLFYSVGIGQISSEVPQNLSASRPQDRQFILSSKKLLLSDSGFYLCAWRRQMNTEAFFGQGTRLTVV.